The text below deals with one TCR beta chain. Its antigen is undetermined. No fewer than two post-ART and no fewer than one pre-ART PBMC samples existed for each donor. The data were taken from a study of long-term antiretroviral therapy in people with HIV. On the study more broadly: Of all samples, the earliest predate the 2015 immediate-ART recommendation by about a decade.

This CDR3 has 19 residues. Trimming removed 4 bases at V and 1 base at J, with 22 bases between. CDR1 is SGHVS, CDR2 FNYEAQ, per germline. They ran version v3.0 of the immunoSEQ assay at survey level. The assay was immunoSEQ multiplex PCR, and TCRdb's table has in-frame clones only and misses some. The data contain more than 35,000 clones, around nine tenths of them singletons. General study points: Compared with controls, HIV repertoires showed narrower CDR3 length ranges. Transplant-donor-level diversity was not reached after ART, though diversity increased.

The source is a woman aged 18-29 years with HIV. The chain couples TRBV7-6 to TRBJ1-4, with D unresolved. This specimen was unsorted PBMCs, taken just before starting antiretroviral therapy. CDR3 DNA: TGTGCCAGCAGCTCGGTGGGCCTACTAACTCCGGGAACTAATGAAAAACTGTTTTTT. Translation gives CASSSVGLLTPGTNEKLFF.